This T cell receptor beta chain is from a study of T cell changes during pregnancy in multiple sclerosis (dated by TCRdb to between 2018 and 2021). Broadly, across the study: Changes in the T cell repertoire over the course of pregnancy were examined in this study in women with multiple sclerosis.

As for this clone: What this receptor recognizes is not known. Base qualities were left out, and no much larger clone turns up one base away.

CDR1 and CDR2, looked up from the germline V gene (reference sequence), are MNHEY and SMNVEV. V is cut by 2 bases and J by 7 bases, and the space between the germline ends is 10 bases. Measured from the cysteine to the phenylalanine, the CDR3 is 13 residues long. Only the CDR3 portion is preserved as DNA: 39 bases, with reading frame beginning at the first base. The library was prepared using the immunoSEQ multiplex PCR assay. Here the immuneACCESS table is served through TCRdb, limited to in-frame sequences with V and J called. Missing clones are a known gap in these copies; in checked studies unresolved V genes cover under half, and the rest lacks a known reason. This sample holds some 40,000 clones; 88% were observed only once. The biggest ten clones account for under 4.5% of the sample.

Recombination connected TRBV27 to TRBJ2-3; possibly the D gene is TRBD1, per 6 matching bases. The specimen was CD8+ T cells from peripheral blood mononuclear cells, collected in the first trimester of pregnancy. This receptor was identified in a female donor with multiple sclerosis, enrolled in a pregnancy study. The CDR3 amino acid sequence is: CASSLGGWNTQYF. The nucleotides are TGTGCCAGCAGTTTAGGGGGCTGGAATACGCAGTATTTT.